Listed here are 3 T cell receptor beta chains from one sample, sequenced in a study of T cells after yellow fever vaccination. TCRdb redid the calling of the 5' RACE reads with MiXCR, one entry per CDR3 protein. This repertoire shows a few hundred thousand distinct CDR3 sequences, roughly 4.3% found once; its top ten account for 20% to 25%. The sample in question was PBMCs, obtained 5 days after the yellow fever booster vaccination. Source of these receptors: a man younger than 35 who received the YFV17D yellow fever vaccine.

This clonotype has more than one count but fewer than ten. The chain carries TRBV28 and TRBJ1-1, with 11 bases aligning to TRBD1. Looked up from germline, CDR1 is MDHEN and CDR2 is SYDVKM. The CDR3 has 15 amino acids. Germline trimming cut 4 bases from V and 3 bases from J; bases unmatched to any gene: 4. Here the CDR3 DNA reads TGTGCCAGCAGTTACGGGACAGGGGGGTACACTGAAGCTTTCTTT. Its translation is CASSYGTGGYTEAFF.

This clonotype was seen more than once but under ten times. The chain couples TRBV6-1 to TRBJ2-3; 7 bases line up with TRBD2. The CDR3 is 15 residues long. The germline CDR1 and CDR2 sequences are MNHNS and SASEGT. J was trimmed by 2 bases and V by 2 bases; bases with no gene match: 4. The CDR3 DNA follows: TGTGCCAGCAGTGAATTGGGGGGGTTCACAGATACGCAGTATTTT. Translation: CASSELGGFTDTQYF.

This clonotype has at least ten counts. The chain joins TRBV19 to TRBJ1-5; the D is unclear. Deletions cut 5 bases from V and 1 base from J, with 6 bases between. This CDR3 spans 13 amino acids. Germline values: CDR1 LNHDA, CDR2 SQIVND (reference sequence). CDR3 region: CASSVPSNQPQHF. The CDR3 region has the DNA TGTGCCAGTAGTGTCCCAAGCAATCAGCCCCAGCATTTT.